This passage covers 7 T cell receptor beta chains from one sample sequenced in a study of radiotherapy plus CTLA-4 blockade in lung cancer. The repertoire was sequenced with immunoSEQ multiplex PCR; TCRdb's copy has only in-frame clones and lacks some. The top ten clones hold 3.4% of a sample with approximately 100,000 clones, about 81% of them seen once. Material: peripheral blood, obtained from a patient treated with radiotherapy plus ipilimumab. The origin of the receptors is a human donor with non-small cell lung cancer who had a partial response to radiotherapy plus ipilimumab.

The gene calls are TRBV10-3 and TRBJ2-7, with D possibly TRBD2 on 5 matching bases. Germline V gives CDR1 ENHRY, CDR2 SYGVKD. V lost 4 bases to trimming and J lost 0 bases, with 10 bases between them. There are 14 residues in the CDR3. The CDR3 protein is CAISAEGGSYEQYF. The CDR3 nucleotides read TGTGCCATCAGTGCAGAGGGCGGCTCCTACGAGCAGTACTTC.

The chain links TRBV7-2 to TRBJ2-2; tentative D call: TRBD1 (5 bases). Trimming left V 4 bases short and J 5 bases short, with 8 bases between. Germline V gene sequence: CDR1 SGHTA, CDR2 FQGNSA. The CDR3 is made up of 13 amino acids. The CDR3 reads CASSSRQTGELFF. CDR3 sequence (DNA): TGTGCCAGCAGCTCCCGACAGACCGGGGAGCTGTTTTTT.

The V gene is TRBV7-2, the J gene TRBJ2-3; weak D call: TRBD2 (5 bases). The V and J ends lost 3 bases and 2 bases respectively, with 9 bases between them. Germline V gene sequence: CDR1 SGHTA, CDR2 FQGNSA. This CDR3 spans 14 amino acids. The CDR3 sequence is CASSLSGLTDTQYF. The DNA for the CDR3 is TGTGCCAGCAGCTTGAGCGGCCTCACAGATACGCAGTATTTT.

This clone has more than one count but fewer than ten. At the DNA level, this CDR3 is encoded by other sequences in the same sample as well. The rearrangement joins TRBV2 to TRBJ1-1; no definite D call. Germline assignment: CDR1 SNHLY and CDR2 FYNNEI. The germline V and J ends were trimmed by 1 base and 1 base, with 4 bases remaining between them. The CDR3 consists of 13 residues. CDR3 nucleotide sequence: TGTGCCAGCAGTGAAGGCAGGAACACTGAAGCTTTCTTT. As protein: CASSEGRNTEAFF.

This clone occurred once. The J gene is TRBJ2-3, the V gene TRBV5-1, with 15 bases that match TRBD2. CDR3 length: 18 residues. The germline V gene encodes CDR1 SGHRS and CDR2 YFSETQ. Trimming removed 4 bases from V and 3 bases from J; junction bases left unmatched: 9. DNA of the CDR3: TGCGCCAGCAGCCCTGGGACTAGCGGGAGGTTGGGAACAGATACGCAGTATTTT. Translation gives CASSPGTSGRLGTDTQYF.

The rearrangement uses TRBV4-1 and TRBJ2-1; no definite D call. Germline CDR1 is MGHRA and CDR2 is YSYEKL. Between the trimmed V and J ends, which lost 4 bases and 10 bases, there was a span of 17 bases. This CDR3 is built from 14 residues. The CDR3 region has the DNA TGCGCCAGCAGCCCCGCCTCAGCAATGAGGGAGCAGTTCTTC. Translating it yields CASSPASAMREQFF.

This clone showed up just once. The chain has TRBV7-2 and TRBJ2-3; tentatively, D is TRBD2 (6 bases). V lost 0 bases and J lost 1, with 14 bases in between. CDR1 SGHTA and CDR2 FQGNSA come from the germline V gene. The CDR3 runs 17 residues. The CDR3 reads CASSLAPPGVGTDTQYF. CDR3 in DNA: TGTGCCAGCAGCTTAGCCCCCCCGGGAGTGGGCACAGATACGCAGTATTTT.